The T cell receptor (beta chain) described here comes from a study of T cells expressing NK-cell markers. In the study overall: The sequencing cohort of eight donors included seven HCMV-seropositive individuals and one seronegative individual.

Beta-chain TCR cDNA was generated via 5'RACE template switching with UMIs. TCRdb reprocessed the 5' RACE reads and keeps a single row for each CDR3 protein, giving no DNA. This specimen shows about 550,000 distinct CDR3 sequences; the ten leading clones hold approximately 3.6%. Germline V gene data show CDR1 as SGHRS and CDR2 as YFSETQ. This CDR3 comprises 15 residues. The TCR comes from a man aged 18-30 years in good health. The sample comprised blood T cells: a sorted CD56 or NKG2C T cell subset, CD4+ or CD8+ T cells, or bulk PBMC T cells (not recorded which). V usage is TRBV5-1 and J usage is TRBJ2-1; absent DNA, TCRdb's TRBD1 call cannot be checked. CDR3 loop: CASSLAAQGDDEQFF.